This T cell receptor (beta chain) was sequenced for a study of T-cell reconstitution after alpha-beta-depleted transplantation in children. Unique molecular identifiers featured in how the TCRbeta library was prepared. MiXCR was run by TCRdb on the PCR reads, yielding one entry per CDR3 protein. Counted here are nearly 200,000 distinct CDR3 sequences, around 5.9% occurring once; the ten biggest clones make up around 4.4%. This CDR3 has 15 amino acids. Looked up from germline, CDR1 is SQVTM and CDR2 is ANQGSEA. With 3 bases removed from V and 4 bases from J, the gap between germline ends came to 17 bases. Overall study findings and caveats: About two months after transplant, alpha-beta T cells reportedly came from several hundred expanded graft clones. Day-60 TCRbeta diversity that was high in some patients was derived from surviving recipient T cells and thymic progenitors.

This clonotype was seen ten or more times. What it binds is unknown. This sequence was found in a girl less than two years old with combined immunodeficiency, due to receive a stem cell transplant. Sequenced here: PBMCs, sampled before TCRalphabeta/CD19-depleted stem cell transplant. The gene calls are TRBV29-1 and TRBJ2-3, with D perhaps matching TRBD1 or TRBD2 (6 bases each). The CDR3 is CSVEDSAEGADTQYF. In DNA form, the CDR3 reads TGCAGCGTTGAGGATAGCGCGGAGGGGGCAGATACGCAGTATTTT.